Included here is one TCR beta chain sequence, with context. Its cognate antigen is unknown. The V gene's germline CDR1 is MNHNY and CDR2 SVGAGI (reference sequence). J gave up 8 bases and V 6 bases, and 8 bases lay outside the gene matches. This CDR3 spans 15 amino acids. TCRdb re-called the reads with MiXCR, one entry per CDR3 protein. This sample has some 350,000 distinct CDR3 sequences, with around 18% found just once. The source of the sample is a study of T cell repertoires in cytomegalovirus infection. The wider study: Evidence of both CMV infection and a matching HLA type came from public TCR beta signatures. General study points: CMV-specific TCR beta clonotypes restricted by HLA-C dominated the ex vivo response. Cumulated frequencies of public TCR beta families served to identify carriers of CMV plus the relevant HLA.

The sample comprised PBMCs. This clonotype was obtained from a human donor in good health (CMV status not recorded). Some clones in this sample may be carry-over from other donors' samples. V and J are TRBV6-6 and TRBJ2-1; 12 nucleotides agree with TRBD2. The CDR3 region has the DNA TGTGCCAGCAGCTGGACTAGCGGGGAGAAATATGAGCAGTTCTTC. Translating it yields CASSWTSGEKYEQFF.